This record covers a single T cell receptor (beta chain). Its antigen remains unidentified. Base qualities are not recorded, but no much larger clone differs from it by a single base. The library was obtained by the immunoSEQ multiplex PCR assay. TCRdb holds this immuneACCESS table with in-frame rearrangements only. Some clones are missing; in checked studies, unresolved V genes explain under half, and the rest has no known cause. This sample holds over 75,000 clones; under 85% were observed only once. Of the sample, 2.2% is held by the ten largest clones. This sample is part of a study of ipilimumab plus nivolumab after autologous stem cell transplantation (TCRdb year 2021). The study in broad terms: The median number of doses that trial patients received was 5 or 6 for ipilimumab and about 8 for nivolumab. Patients in the trial were undergoing autologous transplant and had high-risk diffuse large B cell lymphoma, mature T cell lymphoma, or multiple myeloma. Fewer than 40 patients made up the trial's intent-to-treat population. Both primary refractory and relapsed disease were represented in the DLBCL cohort, where 18-month progression-free survival was around 86% and 29%, respectively. The full study reports these points: The authors stated that profiles of the T cell receptor repertoire, regulatory T cell phenotype and gut microbiota provided a biologic rationale for studying this approach further. Combined checkpoint inhibition appeared tolerable as post-transplant consolidation, according to the authors' conclusion.

Cut back by 4 bases and 6 bases, the V and J ends lie 15 bases apart. The germline V gene supplies CDR1 MNHNS and CDR2 SASEGT. Reading from cysteine to phenylalanine, the CDR3 counts 14 amino acids. Just CDR3 DNA is preserved here, 42 bases in frame from base 1. Checkpoint therapy began 14 to 28 days after autologous transplant, with ipilimumab given at 1 mg/kg intravenously on day 1 of selected weeks. Nivolumab was administered at 3 mg/kg intravenously on day 1 of weeks 1, 4, 7, 10, and every two weeks through week 26. The study was a Phase Ib clinical trial testing combined checkpoint inhibition with ipilimumab and nivolumab as consolidation after autologous stem cell transplantation.

The specimen comprised PBMCs, sampled in a trial of ipilimumab plus nivolumab as post-transplant consolidation. The chain joins TRBV6-1 to TRBJ1-2, with the D gene not confidently named. The source is a male donor with diffuse large B-cell lymphoma. Read as DNA, the sequence is TGTGCCAGCAGTGGCTCATGGTTGACTAATGGCTACACCTTC. It translates to CASSGSWLTNGYTF.